This TCR beta chain was identified in a study of blood T cell repertoires in COVID-19. Repertoires were generated with immunoSEQ multiplex PCR, while TCRdb's copy carries only in-frame clones and drops some. The table shows fewer than 200,000 clones, with 85% occurring only once. V was shortened by 2 bases and J by 4 bases, with 11 bases between the two germline ends. Germline V lookup: CDR1 LNHDA, CDR2 SQIVND (reference sequence). The CDR3 loop spans 15 amino acids. The chain joins TRBV19 to TRBJ1-4; no reliable D call. This receptor was obtained from a human donor with acute or convalescent COVID-19. The donor label of this sample is uncertain. Sequencing input: peripheral blood. This chain's CDR3 is CASSILGVINEKLFF. The CDR3 nucleotides are TGTGCCAGTAGTATACTGGGAGTTATTAATGAAAAACTGTTTTTT.